This entry lists 3 T cell receptor beta chains sequenced from one sample in a study of blood T cell repertoires in COVID-19. TCRdb's table, derived via immunoSEQ multiplex PCR, lists solely in-frame clones and lacks some. The sample lists fewer than 350,000 clones; roughly nine tenths were seen once. Sequencing was performed on peripheral blood. The receptors were gathered from a woman aged 25 to 39 with COVID-19, enrolled during active disease.

The chain employs TRBV2 and TRBJ2-1, with 14 bases aligning to TRBD2. CDR3 size: 19 residues. The germline gives CDR1 SNHLY, CDR2 FYNNEI. J gave up 5 bases and V 6 bases, and 15 bases lay outside the gene matches. CDR3 sequence: CASSLLNPGTSGGDNEQFF. The CDR3, as DNA: TGTGCCAGCAGCCTGTTGAACCCCGGGACTAGCGGGGGTGACAATGAGCAGTTCTTC.

The genes are TRBV19 and TRBJ1-2; no definite D call. This CDR3 has 12 residues. V lost 8 bases and J 5 bases, leaving 12 bases between the germline ends. Germline CDR1 and CDR2: LNHDA and SQIVND (reference sequence). CDR3 residues: CASAGAWYGYTF. The CDR3 DNA sequence: TGTGCCAGTGCTGGAGCATGGTATGGCTACACCTTC.

The genes are TRBV20-1 and TRBJ1-3; D gene unclear. The CDR3 sequence is 12 residues long. The V and J ends lost 3 bases and 6 bases respectively, with 9 bases between them. Looked up from germline, CDR1 is DFQATT and CDR2 is SNEGSKA (reference sequence). The CDR3 reads CSASGQENTIYF. The DNA for the CDR3 is TGCAGTGCTAGTGGGCAGGAAAACACCATATATTTT.